The clone carrying this TCR beta chain has a count of ten or more. This specimen belongs to a study of T cells in Graves' hyperthyroidism and ophthalmopathy. The wider study: The initial diagnosis was the point when peripheral blood was collected, ahead of any treatment.

Clinical symptoms, serum thyroxine, TRAb, thyroid ultrasound and orbital computed tomography established diagnosis. Germline V gives CDR1 DFQATT, CDR2 SNEGSKA (reference sequence). This CDR3 has 13 amino acids. The ends lost 3 bases at V and 7 bases at J; junction bases unmatched: 3. From RNA transcripts, TCR beta CDR3 regions were amplified. The TCR CDR3 was amplified in a first-round RT-PCR using the HTBI primer set. Using its own MiXCR run on the multiplex PCR reads, TCRdb lists one record per CDR3 protein. The sample yields 460,000 or so distinct CDR3 sequences, roughly an eighth seen once. The TCR was taken from a woman in her late teens or twenties with Graves' hyperthyroidism. The sequenced sample consisted of blood. The chain couples TRBV20-1 to TRBJ2-1; 10 bases fit TRBD2. The CDR3 nucleotides are TGCAGTGCTAGTGGGACTAGCGTGAATGAGCAGTTCTTC. Residues: CSASGTSVNEQFF.